The TCR beta chain described here comes from a study of T cells in Graves' hyperthyroidism and ophthalmopathy. Researchers took RNA transcripts and amplified the TCR beta CDR3 regions from them. First-round RT-PCR targeting the TCR CDR3 was performed with the HTBI primer set. TCRdb called the multiplex PCR reads again in MiXCR, with one record for every CDR3 protein. The data show about 560,000 distinct CDR3 sequences, with around 13% seen just once and 11% to 15% held by the top ten. Germline trimming cut 5 bases from V and 0 bases from J; bases unmatched to any gene: 3. The CDR3 contains 13 residues. Germline CDR1 is DFQATT and CDR2 is SNEGSKA (reference sequence). In this sample, this clonotype turned up a few times.

The sequencing sample was made of blood. The sequence derives from a middle-aged woman with Graves' hyperthyroidism. The chain links TRBV20-1 to TRBJ1-2; TRBD1 aligns across 7 bases. CDR3 DNA: TGCAGTGCTCGGGACAGTTCTAACTATGGCTACACCTTC. This encodes CSARDSSNYGYTF.